These T cell receptor beta chains were read from a single sample in a study of cytomegalovirus exposure and HLA in healthy donors. Sequenced by immunoSEQ multiplex PCR; TCRdb stores in-frame clones only, minus some. The sample records 170,000 or so clones, roughly three quarters being singletons. Sequencing was performed on PBMCs. These receptors all come from a woman aged 45 to 65 in good health and CMV-seropositive. Each CDR3 is given with its conserved first and last residue. A D gene is named only where the DNA matches it firmly. Size is stated for part of the rows, as once, few or many counts, or as a class when the clone is expanded.

.,.,14,TRBV9,TRBJ2-5,TGTGCCAGCAGCGTAGGACAAGCAATGGAGACCCAGTACTTC,CASSVGQAMETQYF
.,.,16,TRBV5-4,TRBJ2-2,TGTGCCAGCAGCTCAAAACGCAGGGGAAACACCGGGGAGCTGTTTTTT,CASSSKRRGNTGELFF
.,.,13,TRBV19,TRBJ2-1,TGTGCCAGTAGTCCTAACTTCAATAACGAGCAGTTCTTC,CASSPNFNNEQFF
TRBD2,once,16,TRBV15,TRBJ2-3,TGTGCCACCAGCAGATCTAGCGGGGGGCGGGCAGATACGCAGTATTTT,CATSRSSGGRADTQYF
TRBD2,.,17,TRBV7-9,TRBJ2-1,TGTGCCAGCAGCTTAGTCGGGGGGATCCACTCCTACAATGAGCAGTTCTTC,CASSLVGGIHSYNEQFF
TRBD1,.,14,TRBV6-1,TRBJ1-5,TGTGCCAGCAGACCGGGACAGACTAATCAGCCCCAGCATTTT,CASRPGQTNQPQHF
TRBD1,.,14,TRBV11-2,TRBJ2-1,TGTGCCAGCAGCACGGACAGGGGAATTTATGAGCAGTTCTTC,CASSTDRGIYEQFF
.,.,13,TRBV6-5,TRBJ1-5,TGTGCCAGCAGCCTGAGGCAAGAACAGCCCCAGCATTTT,CASSLRQEQPQHF
.,.,12,TRBV10-1,TRBJ1-1,TGCGCCAGCAGTGAGCCTGGGGCGGGGGCTTTCTTT,CASSEPGAGAFF
TRBD1,.,13,TRBV10-2,TRBJ2-7,TGCGCCAGCACCCTGGACAGGGCCTACGAGCAGTACTTC,CASTLDRAYEQYF
.,.,15,TRBV9,TRBJ1-1,TGTGCCAGCAGCGCCTCGACAGGTATGAACACTGAAGCTTTCTTT,CASSASTGMNTEAFF
.,few,16,TRBV6-1,TRBJ2-2,TGTGCCATCAGTGAACCGGGACTCACGAACACCGGGGAGCTGTTTTTT,CAISEPGLTNTGELFF
.,.,14,TRBV19,TRBJ1-5,TGTGCCAGTAGTCCTATGCAGGGGAGGGGAACCCAGCATTTT,CASSPMQGRGTQHF
TRBD2,.,16,TRBV2,TRBJ2-1,TGTGCCAGCACCCGACTAGCGGGGGCTAGTTACAATGAGCAGTTCTTC,CASTRLAGASYNEQFF
TRBD1,.,13,TRBV4-1,TRBJ2-7,TGCGCCAGCAGCCAGGACAGGGCCTACGAGCAGTACTTC,CASSQDRAYEQYF
.,.,14,TRBV15,TRBJ1-6,TGTGCCACCGCCGGCCTAGTAAATCGTTCACCCCTCCACTTT,CATAGLVNRSPLHF
TRBD1,.,14,TRBV5-1,TRBJ2-5,TGCGCCAGCAGCAGAAAGGACAGGGCAGAGACCCAGTACTTC,CASSRKDRAETQYF
.,.,16,TRBV25-1,TRBJ1-3,TGTGCCAGCAGTGGCCAGACTGAAAGCTCTGGAAACACCATATATTTT,CASSGQTESSGNTIYF
.,once,19,TRBV5-6,TRBJ2-2,TGTGCCAGCAGCTTGATAAGTGTTGCGGGGTGGATTCGCACCGGGGAGCTGTTTTTT,CASSLISVAGWIRTGELFF
TRBD1,.,15,TRBV5-1,TRBJ1-1,TGCGCCAGCAGCTTGGATTGGACAGGGAACACTGAAGCTTTCTTT,CASSLDWTGNTEAFF
.,.,12,TRBV11-2,TRBJ2-2,TGTGCCAGCAGCTTAATATCTGGGGAGCTGTTTTTT,CASSLISGELFF
.,.,14,TRBV5-1,TRBJ2-1,TGCGCCAGCAGCCCCCGGGACTTCTACAATGAGCAGTTCTTC,CASSPRDFYNEQFF
TRBD2,.,15,TRBV19,TRBJ2-1,TGTGCCAGTAGTGTGACTAGCGGGGGGGCCGAGGAGCAGTTCTTC,CASSVTSGGAEEQFF
TRBD2,.,16,TRBV7-9,TRBJ2-3,TGTGCCAGCAGCCAGACTAGCGGACAGGGCACAGATACGCAGTATTTT,CASSQTSGQGTDTQYF
.,few,14,TRBV2,TRBJ1-1,TGTGCCAGCAGAGTGGCAGGTGAGAACACTGAAGCTTTCTTT,CASRVAGENTEAFF
TRBD2,.,15,TRBV9,TRBJ2-1,TGTGCCAGCAGCCGACTAGCGGGGGGCCCCAATGAGCAGTTCTTC,CASSRLAGGPNEQFF
.,.,14,TRBV2,TRBJ2-7,TGTGCCAGCAGTCCCGGGACACCAACCTACGAGCAGTACTTC,CASSPGTPTYEQYF
.,once,16,TRBV6-1,TRBJ2-2,TGTGCCAGCAGTGGAGGGGGGGGATCGAACACCGGGGAGCTGTTTTTT,CASSGGGGSNTGELFF
TRBD1,.,15,TRBV15,TRBJ1-2,TGTGCCACCAGCTCTCACAGGGTGGCCAGGGGGGGCTACACCTTC,CATSSHRVARGGYTF
.,.,15,TRBV5-5,TRBJ2-1,TGTGCCAGCAGCGGAGACAGGCGCTCCTACAATGAGCAGTTCTTC,CASSGDRRSYNEQFF
.,few,16,TRBV9,TRBJ1-1,TGTGCCAGCAGCTCCACAGGAGAGGTCATGAACACTGAAGCTTTCTTT,CASSSTGEVMNTEAFF
TRBD1,.,14,TRBV19,TRBJ1-1,TGTGCCAGTAGCCTGGGACAGGGAAACACTGAAGCTTTCTTT,CASSLGQGNTEAFF
.,.,15,TRBV2,TRBJ2-3,TGTGCCAGCAGTGCCCGGACAGCCCGGGGAGATACGCAGTATTTT,CASSARTARGDTQYF
TRBD2,.,13,TRBV29-1,TRBJ2-7,TGCAGCGTCCCAAGCGGGGCGAGCTACGAGCAGTACTTC,CSVPSGASYEQYF
.,.,14,TRBV2,TRBJ2-2,TGTGCCAGCAGTGAAGGCGGTTTTACCGGGGAGCTGTTTTTT,CASSEGGFTGELFF
.,.,13,TRBV5-6,TRBJ2-3,TGTGCCAGCAGCCAGGGGTTTGCAGATACGCAGTATTTT,CASSQGFADTQYF
.,few,13,TRBV30,TRBJ2-5,TGTGCCTGGACCGCCACAGTTCAAGAGACCCAGTACTTC,CAWTATVQETQYF
.,.,13,TRBV7-9,TRBJ2-7,TGTGCCAGCAGCTTGGGCGGAGGCTACGAGCAGTACTTC,CASSLGGGYEQYF
.,.,18,TRBV5-6,TRBJ1-5,TGTGCCAGCAGCCGCTTTGGGGGGGGCAATGGTGGCAATCAGCCCCAGCATTTT,CASSRFGGGNGGNQPQHF
TRBD1,.,16,TRBV7-7,TRBJ2-7,TGTGCTAGCAGCCCGTACCCCGGACAGGGAGTCTACGAGCAGTACTTC,CASSPYPGQGVYEQYF
TRBD1,.,13,TRBV7-6,TRBJ1-1,TGTGCCAGCAGCTACCGGACAGGGGATAAGGCTTTCTTT,CASSYRTGDKAFF
TRBD2,few,14,TRBV6-1,TRBJ2-7,TGTGCCAGCAGAGAGACTAGCGGACCCTACGAGCAGTACTTC,CASRETSGPYEQYF